Presented here are 14 T cell receptor beta chains from one specimen sequenced in a study of blood T cell repertoires in COVID-19. TCRdb keeps only in-frame clones here, not all; method: immunoSEQ multiplex PCR. Of fewer than 350,000 clones detected, approximately 86% appear once; the ten largest clones hold 2.1%. Sequenced input: peripheral blood. Receptors were obtained from a woman aged 25-40 years who had recovered from COVID-19.

The rearrangement joins TRBV5-4 to TRBJ2-2; D is ambiguous. Germline V gene data show CDR1 as SGHNT and CDR2 as YYREEE (reference sequence). This CDR3 is built from 13 residues. The germline V and J ends were trimmed by 4 bases and 2 bases, with 6 bases remaining between them. The CDR3 here is CASSVPNTGELFF. For the CDR3, the DNA is TGTGCCAGCAGCGTCCCAAACACCGGGGAGCTGTTTTTT.

The chain uses TRBV5-4 and TRBJ1-2; D is perhaps TRBD1 (5 bases). CDR3 size: 12 residues. Germline V CDR1 and CDR2: SGHNT, YYREEE (reference sequence). Deletions cut 6 bases from V and 6 bases from J, with 12 bases between. CDR3 sequence reads: CASTLGGNGYTF. For the CDR3, the DNA is TGTGCCAGCACATTGGGGGGGAATGGCTACACCTTC.

This chain links TRBV9 with TRBJ2-1, with D maybe TRBD2 (5 bases). The CDR3 totals 13 residues. Between the trimmed V and J ends, which lost 4 bases and 8 bases, there was a span of 13 bases. Germline V gene sequence: CDR1 SGDLS, CDR2 YYNGEE. The CDR3 bases are TGTGCCAGCAGCTTCTTGGAGGCCGATGAGCAGTTCTTC. Its protein is CASSFLEADEQFF.

The chain recombines TRBV7-2 with TRBJ2-7, with 8 bases lining up with TRBD2. The CDR3 has 15 residues. Germline V gene sequence: CDR1 SGHTA, CDR2 FQGNSA. The V and J ends lost 1 base and 2 bases, in that order; junction bases with no gene match: 4. The CDR3 here is CASSLVPSGPYEQYF. The CDR3 DNA reads as TGTGCCAGCAGCTTAGTACCTAGCGGGCCCTACGAGCAGTACTTC.

The chain has TRBV2 and TRBJ2-1; D uncertain. This CDR3 comprises 13 residues. Germline loops: CDR1 SNHLY, CDR2 FYNNEI. Trimming took 7 bases from V and 5 from J, leaving 12 bases between them. The CDR3 region is CASTPSRDNEQFF. CDR3 bases: TGTGCCAGCACCCCGAGCCGGGACAATGAGCAGTTCTTC. The full variable domain, with the rest looked up from reference TRBV2 and TRBJ2-1, is EPEVTQTPSHQVTQMGQEVILRCVPISNHLYFYWYRQILGQKVEFLVSFYNNEISEKSEIFDDQFSVERPDGSNFTLKIRSTKLEDSAMYFCASTPSRDNEQFFGPGTRLTVL.

The chain links TRBV6-5 to TRBJ1-1; 8 bases map to TRBD1. The junction had 9 bases not matched to a gene; V was cut back by 11 bases and J by 4 bases. Germline-derived CDR1 and CDR2 are MNHEY and SVGAGI. The CDR3 loop spans 13 amino acids. The CDR3 sequence: CAAGQVGATEAFF. The CDR3 DNA follows: TGTGCCGCGGGACAGGTGGGGGCCACTGAAGCTTTCTTT.

Notes on this clone: This may arise from a read error, as a much more abundant clone is one base away. Other DNA variants within this sample encode the same CDR3. The rearrangement uses TRBV15 and TRBJ1-3; D might be TRBD1 (5 bases). The germline V gene encodes CDR1 LNHNV and CDR2 YYDKDF (reference sequence). The CDR3 loop spans 15 amino acids. The V gene lost 0 bases and the J gene lost 2 bases, with 8 bases spanning the gap. The CDR3 loop is CATSRDQGAGNTIYF. The CDR3 coding sequence is TGTGCCACCAGCAGAGATCAAGGGGCTGGAAACACCATATATTTT.

This clone was observed a single time. The J gene is TRBJ1-2, the V gene TRBV19; tentative D call: TRBD1 (5 bases). Germline V gene sequence: CDR1 LNHDA, CDR2 SQIVND (reference sequence). Trimming removed 8 bases from V and 1 base from J, with 11 bases in between. This CDR3 spans 13 amino acids. The CDR3 sequence: CASSPGFNYGYTF. For the CDR3, the DNA is TGTGCCAGTTCGCCAGGGTTTAACTATGGCTACACCTTC.

The rearrangement links TRBV6-5 to TRBJ2-4; D gene uncertain. This CDR3 contains 13 residues. V was clipped by 7 bases and J by 6 bases, with 13 bases between them. CDR1 is MNHEY, CDR2 SVGAGI, per germline. CDR3 sequence: CASKMRNVNIQYF. The CDR3 nucleotides are TGTGCCAGCAAGATGCGGAACGTAAACATTCAGTACTTC.

The CDR3: CASRLISTGNTEAFF. As DNA, the CDR3 is TGTGCCAGCAGATTAATATCGACAGGGAACACTGAAGCTTTCTTT. The chain has TRBV5-6 and TRBJ1-1, with D possibly matching TRBD1 (6 bases). The V end lost 5 bases, the J end lost 1 base, and 15 bases lay between the germline ends. The V gene's germline CDR1 is SGHDT and CDR2 YYEEEE. This CDR3 has 15 residues.

The chain combines TRBV7-3 with TRBJ2-1; the match to TRBD1 covers 9 bases. After removal of 4 bases from V and 8 bases from J, the junction contained 6 bases not matched to a gene. Germline lookup yields CDR1 SGHTA and CDR2 FQGTGA. The CDR3 extends over 14 amino acids. The CDR3, as DNA: TGTGCCAGCAGCTCAATACAGGGGGCTGATGAGCAGTTCTTC. Translated, it gives CASSSIQGADEQFF.

This clone was recorded once. V and J are TRBV27 and TRBJ2-7; tentatively, D is TRBD2 (6 bases). Germline CDR1 MNHEY, CDR2 SMNVEV (reference sequence). The CDR3 spans 14 residues. V was shortened by 8 bases and J by 5 bases, with 19 bases between the two germline ends. CDR3 DNA: TGTGCCAGCCGTGTCGGAGGGCAATCCCACGAGCAGTACTTC. Its translation is CASRVGGQSHEQYF.

The V call is TRBV30, the J call TRBJ1-2, with D possibly matching TRBD1 (5 bases). CDR1 and CDR2 from the germline V gene are GTSNPN and SVGIG (reference sequence). Trimming took off 3 bases at V and 3 bases at J, with 14 bases between the two ends. CDR3 length: 14 residues. The CDR3 nucleotides read TGTGCCTGGAGCACGGGGGGGGTCTACTATGGCTACACCTTC. Translating gives CAWSTGGVYYGYTF.

The rearrangement uses TRBV9 and TRBJ1-3; 7 nucleotides line up with TRBD1. This CDR3 has 17 residues. V lost 6 bases to trimming and J lost 0 bases; unmatched junction nucleotides: 12. Germline V gives CDR1 SGDLS, CDR2 YYNGEE. This chain's CDR3 is CASTDDRDGYSGNTIYF. Here the CDR3 DNA reads TGTGCCAGCACCGACGACAGGGATGGTTACTCTGGAAACACCATATATTTT.